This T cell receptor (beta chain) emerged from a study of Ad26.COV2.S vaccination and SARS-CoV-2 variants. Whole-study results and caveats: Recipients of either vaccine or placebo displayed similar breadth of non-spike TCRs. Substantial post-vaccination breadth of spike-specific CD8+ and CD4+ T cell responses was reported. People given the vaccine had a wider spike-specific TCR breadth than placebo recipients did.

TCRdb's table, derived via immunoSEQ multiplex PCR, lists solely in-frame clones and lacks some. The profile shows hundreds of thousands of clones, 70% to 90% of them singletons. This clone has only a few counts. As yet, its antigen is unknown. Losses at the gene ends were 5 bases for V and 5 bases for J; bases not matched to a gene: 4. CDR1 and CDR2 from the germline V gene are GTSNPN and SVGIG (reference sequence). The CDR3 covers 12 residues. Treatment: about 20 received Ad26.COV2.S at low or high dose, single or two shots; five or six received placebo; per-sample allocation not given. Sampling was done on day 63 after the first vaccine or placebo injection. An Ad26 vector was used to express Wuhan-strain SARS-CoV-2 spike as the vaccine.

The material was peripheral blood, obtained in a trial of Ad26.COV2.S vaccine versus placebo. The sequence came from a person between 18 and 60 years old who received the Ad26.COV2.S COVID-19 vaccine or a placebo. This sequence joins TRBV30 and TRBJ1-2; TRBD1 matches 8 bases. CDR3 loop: CAWGQGLYGYTF. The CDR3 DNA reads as TGTGCCTGGGGACAGGGACTTTATGGCTACACCTTC.